The TCR beta chain under discussion was sequenced for a study of shared clonotypes between healthy human individuals. Worth noting for this clone: As yet, its antigen is unknown.

Donors comprised only Caucasian adults living in Nashville, Tennessee. A split of CD4+ cells into CD45RA+ naive and CD45RA-negative memory subsets was performed. Findings and limits, study-wide: A reduction in generation probabilities was seen for non-shared clonotypes relative to those shared by all four donors.

Trimming removed 5 bases from V and 2 bases from J, with 19 bases in between. This CDR3 spans 16 amino acids. Looked up from germline, CDR1 is SGHVS and CDR2 is FQNEAQ. Authors' methods: Junction-only sequences without quality scores came from ImmunoSEQ, so filtering differed. Method: immunoSEQ multiplex PCR; TCRdb's copy keeps in-frame clones and lacks some. V, J and clone size are those of that table, while D and trimming were read from the DNA. Here the sample spans 1.4 million or so clones, roughly 98.5% being singletons. The sequencing input was naive CD4+ T cells sorted from blood. The sample's subset: CD45RA+ positively selected. The chain is built from TRBV7-8 and TRBJ2-7; tentative D call: TRBD1 (6 bases). This TCR came from a man aged 30 to 45 in good health. The CDR3, as DNA: TGTGCCAGCAGCAAAGCCCCAGGGGCCCCGACCTACGAGCAGTACTTC. Its protein product is CASSKAPGAPTYEQYF.